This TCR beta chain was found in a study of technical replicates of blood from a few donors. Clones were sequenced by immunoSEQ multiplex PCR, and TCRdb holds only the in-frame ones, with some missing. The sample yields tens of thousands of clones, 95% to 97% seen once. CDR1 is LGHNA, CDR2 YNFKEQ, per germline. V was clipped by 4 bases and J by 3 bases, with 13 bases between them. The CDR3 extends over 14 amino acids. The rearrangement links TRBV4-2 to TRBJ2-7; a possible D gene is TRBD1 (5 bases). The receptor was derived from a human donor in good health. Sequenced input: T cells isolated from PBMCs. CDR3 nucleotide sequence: TGTGCCAGCAGCCCGACAGTCGAGCGCTACGAGCAGTACTTC. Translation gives CASSPTVERYEQYF.